These T cell receptor beta chains were read from a single sample in a study of neurological immune-mediated disorders. TCRdb used MiXCR to reprocess the 5' RACE reads, holding one entry per CDR3 protein. The sample has tens of thousands of distinct CDR3 sequences; roughly 13% are singletons. The sequencing sample was made of PBMCs. The receptors derive from a female donor in good health. Both conserved end residues are trimmed from each CDR3. Each record gives: J gene, CDR3 length, V gene, CDR3 protein.

>TRBJ2-3|11|TRBV12-3/TRBV12-4
ASSGGQGATQY
>TRBJ2-7|13|TRBV2
ASSEGGLGARGQY
>TRBJ1-2|14|TRBV20-1
SARDRETGGNYGYT
>TRBJ1-5|13|TRBV6-5
ASSPRWGDNQPQH
>TRBJ2-2|16|TRBV20-1
SARDIASGNGFTGELF
>TRBJ2-5|12|TRBV20-1
SANSGGSQETQY
>TRBJ1-5|11|TRBV27
ASGRDRVQPQH
>TRBJ2-3|16|TRBV6-5
ASRAPGHNRLGTDTQY
>TRBJ2-2|13|TRBV5-1
ASRPGPTNTGELF
>TRBJ2-3|14|TRBV7-9
ASSLGDWIRTDTQY
>TRBJ2-5|13|TRBV7-2
ASSRDPYGQETQY